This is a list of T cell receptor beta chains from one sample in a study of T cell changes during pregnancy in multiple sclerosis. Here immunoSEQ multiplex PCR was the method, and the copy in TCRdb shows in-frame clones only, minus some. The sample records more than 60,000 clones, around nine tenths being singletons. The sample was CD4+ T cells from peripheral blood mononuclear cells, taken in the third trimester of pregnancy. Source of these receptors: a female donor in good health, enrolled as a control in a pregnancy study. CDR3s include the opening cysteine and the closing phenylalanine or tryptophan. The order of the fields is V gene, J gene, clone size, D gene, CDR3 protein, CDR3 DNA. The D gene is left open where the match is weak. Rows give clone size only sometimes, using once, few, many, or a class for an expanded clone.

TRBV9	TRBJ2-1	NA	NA	CASSLETSIHEQFF	TGTGCCAGCAGCCTAGAGACTAGTATCCATGAGCAGTTCTTC
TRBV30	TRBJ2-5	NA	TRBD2	CAWRFSGGAETQYF	TGTGCCTGGAGATTTAGCGGGGGGGCGGAGACCCAGTACTTC
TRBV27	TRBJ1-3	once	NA	CASSLTVSQSGNTIYF	TGTGCCAGCAGTTTGACAGTGTCTCAGTCTGGAAACACCATATATTTT
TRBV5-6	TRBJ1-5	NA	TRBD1	CASSLGGQGNQPQHF	TGTGCCAGCAGCTTGGGGGGACAGGGCAATCAGCCCCAGCATTTT
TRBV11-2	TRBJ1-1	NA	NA	CASSLVGGRTEAFF	TGTGCCAGCAGCTTAGTAGGGGGAAGGACTGAAGCTTTCTTT
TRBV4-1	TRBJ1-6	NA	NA	CASSQPTAVSYNSPLHF	TGCGCCAGCAGCCAACCTACCGCGGTCTCCTATAATTCACCCCTCCACTTT
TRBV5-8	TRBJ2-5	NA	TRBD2	CASSGQRGGETQYF	TGTGCCAGCAGCGGTCAGCGGGGAGGCGAGACCCAGTACTTC
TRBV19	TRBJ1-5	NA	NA	CASTSDRAQHF	TGTGCCAGTACCAGCGATCGAGCCCAGCATTTT
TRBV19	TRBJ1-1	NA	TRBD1	CASSSDRGNTEAFF	TGTGCCAGTAGTTCGGACAGGGGGAACACTGAAGCTTTCTTT
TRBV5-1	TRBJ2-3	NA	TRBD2	CASSLELAGGADTQYF	TGCGCCAGCAGCTTGGAGCTAGCGGGGGGTGCAGATACGCAGTATTTT
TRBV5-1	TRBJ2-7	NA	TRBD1	CASSLEGALREQYF	TGCGCCAGCAGCTTGGAGGGGGCTTTACGGGAGCAGTACTTC
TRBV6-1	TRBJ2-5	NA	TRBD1	CASTLSSGGQETQYF	TGTGCCAGCACCTTATCCTCAGGGGGCCAAGAGACCCAGTACTTC
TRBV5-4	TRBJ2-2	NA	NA	CASSLETGNTGELFF	TGTGCCAGCAGCTTGGAGACAGGGAACACCGGGGAGCTGTTTTTT
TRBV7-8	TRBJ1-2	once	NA	CASSSSGNYGYTF	TGTGCCAGCAGCTCGTCCGGGAACTATGGCTACACCTTC
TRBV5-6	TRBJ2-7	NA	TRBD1	CASSLVWTGGNEQYF	TGTGCCAGCAGCTTGGTTTGGACAGGGGGTAACGAGCAGTACTTC
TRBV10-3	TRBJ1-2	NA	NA	CAISESGEDGYTF	TGTGCCATCAGTGAGTCGGGGGAGGATGGCTACACCTTC
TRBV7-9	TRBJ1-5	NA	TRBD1	CASSRAGTGNSNQPQHF	TGTGCCAGCAGCCGAGCCGGGACAGGGAATAGCAATCAGCCCCAGCATTTT
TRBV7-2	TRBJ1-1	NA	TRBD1	CASSREGQAYTEAFF	TGTGCCAGCAGCCGCGAGGGACAGGCTTACACTGAAGCTTTCTTT
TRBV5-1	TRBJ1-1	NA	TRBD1	CASSLAQGAQAFF	TGCGCCAGCAGCTTGGCACAGGGGGCTCAAGCTTTCTTT
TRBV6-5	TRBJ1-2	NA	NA	CASSNRDNYGYTF	TGTGCCAGCAGTAACAGGGATAACTATGGCTACACCTTC
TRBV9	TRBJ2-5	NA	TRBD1	CASSPGQGMGTQYF	TGTGCCAGCAGCCCCGGACAGGGAATGGGGACCCAGTACTTC
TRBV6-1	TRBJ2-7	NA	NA	CASSEVSEQYF	TGTGCCAGCAGCGAAGTCTCCGAGCAGTACTTC
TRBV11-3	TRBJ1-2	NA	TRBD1	CASSRGQVSNYGYTF	TGTGCCAGCAGCAGAGGACAGGTCTCCAACTATGGCTACACCTTC
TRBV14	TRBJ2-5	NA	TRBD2	CASSLGLAGGRGETQYF	TGTGCCAGCAGCCTCGGACTAGCGGGGGGGCGGGGAGAGACCCAGTACTTC
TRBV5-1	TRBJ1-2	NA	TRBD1	CASSPGTAHGYTF	TGCGCCAGCAGCCCCGGGACAGCCCATGGCTACACCTTC
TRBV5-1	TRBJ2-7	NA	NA	CASSLGGGYEQYF	TGCGCCAGCAGCTTGGGAGGCGGTTACGAGCAGTACTTC
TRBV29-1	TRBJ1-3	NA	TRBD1	CSASTGEWNTIYF	TGCAGCGCTAGCACAGGGGAGTGGAACACCATATATTTT
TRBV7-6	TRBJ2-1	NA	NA	CASSPQQGSNEQFF	TGTGCCAGCAGCCCACAACAGGGAAGTAATGAGCAGTTCTTC
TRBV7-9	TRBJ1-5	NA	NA	CASSLSGDSNQPQHF	TGTGCCAGCAGCTTATCAGGGGATAGCAATCAGCCCCAGCATTTT
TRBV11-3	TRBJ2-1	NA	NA	CASSLGSGYNEQFF	TGTGCCAGCAGCTTAGGTTCAGGCTACAATGAGCAGTTCTTC
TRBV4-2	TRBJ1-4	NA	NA	CASSPGGGIPAPNEKLFF	TGTGCCAGCAGCCCGGGCGGGGGGATACCTGCACCTAATGAAAAACTGTTTTTT
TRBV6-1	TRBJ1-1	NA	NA	CASSELLRENTEAFF	TGTGCCAGCAGTGAACTTCTCCGCGAAAACACTGAAGCTTTCTTT
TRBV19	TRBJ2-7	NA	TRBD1	CASKRDRGTYEQYF	TGTGCCAGTAAGAGGGACAGGGGTACCTACGAGCAGTACTTC
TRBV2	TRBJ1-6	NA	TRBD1	CASRGMGQLNSPLHF	TGTGCCAGCAGGGGGATGGGACAGCTTAATTCACCCCTCCACTTT